Shown below are 28 T cell receptor beta chains from a single sample sequenced in a study of T cells in localized non-small cell lung cancer. The method was immunoSEQ multiplex PCR; TCRdb's version includes in-frame clones alone and lacks a portion of them. This table holds about 5,600 clones, 25% to 30% found once. Source: lung tumor tissue, taken before any cancer treatment. Receptor source: a female donor older than 55 with stage I lung adenocarcinoma.

The J gene is TRBJ2-6, the V gene TRBV29-1; D gene ambiguous. CDR3 length: 14 amino acids. V lost 7 bases and J 0 bases, leaving 10 bases between the germline ends. Germline loops: CDR1 SQVTM, CDR2 ANQGSEA. In DNA form, the CDR3 reads TGCAGCGCGTCACTGGACTCTGGGGCCAACGTCCTGACTTTC. Its protein product is CSASLDSGANVLTF.

This clone was observed a few times. CDR3 sequence: CASRLSGRAYNEQFF. In DNA form, the CDR3 reads TGTGCCAGCAGGCTGAGCGGGAGGGCCTACAATGAGCAGTTCTTC. The chain joins TRBV6-8 to TRBJ2-1, with 10 positions matching TRBD2. The CDR3 runs 15 residues. The germline V gene encodes CDR1 MNHGY and CDR2 SAAAGT. V lost 6 bases, J lost 2 bases, and 4 bases stayed unmatched.

The rearrangement links TRBV19 to TRBJ2-1; 9 bases are a match to TRBD2. V was clipped by 1 base and J by 9 bases; unmatched bases: 13. This CDR3 has 17 residues. CDR1 LNHDA and CDR2 SQIVND come from the germline V gene (reference sequence). The CDR3 region is CASSIARLSGRSVEQFF. The CDR3 DNA follows: TGTGCCAGTAGTATAGCACGACTAAGCGGGAGGAGCGTTGAGCAGTTCTTC.

V and J are TRBV7-7 and TRBJ1-6; TRBD1 matches at 11 bases. V was clipped by 5 bases and J by 0 bases; unmatched bases: 12. Germline V gene sequence: CDR1 SSHAT, CDR2 FNYEAQ (reference sequence). The CDR3 contains 20 residues. The CDR3, as DNA: TGTGCCAGCAGCGGATTTGGGACAGGGGGGTTAAGCTCCTATAATTCACCCCTCCACTTT. This codes for CASSGFGTGGLSSYNSPLHF.

This chain links TRBV11-3 with TRBJ1-2, with 7 nucleotides matching TRBD1. The junction had 5 bases not matched to a gene; V was cut back by 5 bases and J by 2 bases. Germline V CDR1 and CDR2: SGHNT, YENEEA. The CDR3 extends over 14 amino acids. This CDR3 reads CASSPRTGNYGYTF. In DNA form, the CDR3 reads TGTGCCAGCAGCCCGAGGACAGGAAACTATGGCTACACCTTC. The variable domain in full, completed from reference TRBV11-3 and TRBJ1-2, reads EAGVVQSPRYKIIEKKQPVAFWCNPISGHNTLYWYLQNLGQGPELLIRYENEEAVDDSQLPKDRFSAERLKGVDSTLKIQPAELGDSAVYLCASSPRTGNYGYTFGSGTRLTVV.

This clone was observed a handful of times. Here the CDR3 reads CASSETIKNQPQHF. In DNA, the CDR3 is TGTGCCAGCAGTGAGACAATCAAGAATCAGCCCCAGCATTTT. The chain carries TRBV6-8 and TRBJ1-5, with D hard to call. V shed 5 bases and J shed 4 bases, with 12 bases lying between them. Germline V gene data show CDR1 as MNHGY and CDR2 as SAAAGT. This CDR3 is built from 14 residues.

The chain joins TRBV6-8 to TRBJ2-2; tentatively, D is TRBD1 (5 bases). The germline CDR1 and CDR2 sequences are MNHGY and SAAAGT. The germline V and J ends were trimmed by 6 bases and 0 bases, with 8 bases remaining between them. The CDR3 consists of 14 residues. The CDR3 here is CASSRQTNTGELFF. The CDR3 DNA is TGTGCCAGCAGCAGACAGACGAACACCGGGGAGCTGTTTTTT.

The chain employs TRBV29-1 and TRBJ1-4, with unresolved D. V dropped 6 bases and J dropped 6 bases, with 11 bases sitting between them. This CDR3 spans 12 amino acids. Germline V gene data show CDR1 as SQVTM and CDR2 as ANQGSEA. DNA of the CDR3: TGCAGCGTGGAGGAGCATGATGAAAAACTGTTTTTT. Encoded protein: CSVEEHDEKLFF.

This clone was observed a handful of times. The V and J genes are TRBV7-2 and TRBJ2-3; D gene uncertain. The CDR3 extends over 13 amino acids. V lost 3 bases, J lost 7 bases, and 11 bases lay in between. Germline V gives CDR1 SGHTA, CDR2 FQGNSA. CDR3 in DNA: TGTGCCAGCAGCTTTGAACAGCCCTATACGCAGTATTTT. It codes for CASSFEQPYTQYF.

This chain connects TRBV19 to TRBJ2-2; 9 bases line up with TRBD1. V shed 6 bases, J shed 2 bases, and the junction held 7 bases outside the gene matches. CDR3 length equals 16 residues. Germline V gene data show CDR1 as LNHDA and CDR2 as SQIVND (reference sequence). CDR3 in amino acids: CASRKDRGSNTGELFF. The DNA for the CDR3 is TGTGCCAGTAGAAAGGACAGGGGTTCCAACACCGGGGAGCTGTTTTTT.

The chain couples TRBV7-5 to TRBJ2-7; the table's D call of TRBD2 was not tested on the DNA. TRBV7-5 is a known pseudogene. This CDR3 is 15 amino acids long. CDR3 in DNA: TGTGCCAGCAGCAATTTAGCGGGGGGGCTTCACGAGCAGTACTTC. Translation: CASSNLAGGLHEQYF.

V gene TRBV27 combines with J gene TRBJ2-1; D tentatively reads TRBD1 or TRBD2 (5 bases each). The germline V and J ends were trimmed by 7 bases and 7 bases, with 17 bases remaining between them. The germline gives CDR1 MNHEY, CDR2 SMNVEV (reference sequence). This CDR3 spans 14 amino acids. Here the CDR3 reads CASNTNRGENEQFF. CDR3 nucleotides: TGTGCCAGCAACACGAACAGAGGGGAAAATGAGCAGTTCTTC.

This chain connects TRBV30 to TRBJ1-1; 7 nucleotides line up with TRBD1. Trimming cost V 3 bases and J 3 bases; bases outside gene matches: 4. This CDR3 has 13 amino acids. CDR1 and CDR2 (germline): GTSNPN, SVGIG (reference sequence). In DNA, the CDR3 is TGTGCCTGGAGGGCACAGGGGCACACTGAAGCTTTCTTT. It translates to CAWRAQGHTEAFF. The full variable domain, in which reference TRBV30 and TRBJ1-1 provide the parts outside the CDR3, is SQTIHQWPATLVQPVGSPLSLECTVEGTSNPNLYWYRQAAGRGLQLLFYSVGIGQISSEVPQNLSASRPQDRQFILSSKKLLLSDSGFYLCAWRAQGHTEAFFGQGTRLTVV.

V usage is TRBV30 and J usage is TRBJ1-2, with D maybe TRBD1 (6 bases). CDR1 and CDR2 from the germline V gene are GTSNPN and SVGIG (reference sequence). The V gene lost 8 bases and the J gene lost 2 bases, with 9 bases spanning the gap. The CDR3 has 11 residues. The CDR3 DNA reads TGTGCCGGGGGCGGCAACTATGGCTACACCTTC. Its protein product is CAGGGNYGYTF.

The rearrangement links TRBV30 to TRBJ2-2; maybe TRBD2 (6 bases). Trimming took 3 bases from V and 1 from J, leaving 18 bases between them. The CDR3 totals 17 residues. The germline CDR1 and CDR2 sequences are GTSNPN and SVGIG (reference sequence). In DNA, the CDR3 is TGTGCCTGGAGCCGGGACTCACTCCCTCGGAACACCGGGGAGCTGTTTTTT. Translation: CAWSRDSLPRNTGELFF.

This chain joins TRBV19 and TRBJ2-7; TRBD1 matches at 9 bases. Looked up from germline, CDR1 is LNHDA and CDR2 is SQIVND (reference sequence). After removal of 3 bases from V and 5 bases from J, the junction contained 14 bases not matched to a gene. There are 17 residues in the CDR3. CDR3 bases: TGTGCCAGTAGTATCGGACAGGGGCCAGGGAGTTTGGACGAGCAGTACTTC. Protein: CASSIGQGPGSLDEQYF.

The V gene is TRBV30, the J gene TRBJ2-5; TRBD1 matches at 10 bases. The CDR3 is 14 amino acids. Trimming took 1 base from V and 5 from J; bases not matched to a gene: 4. From germline, CDR1 is GTSNPN and CDR2 SVGIG (reference sequence). The CDR3 region has the DNA TGTGCCTGGAGTGGGGGACAGGGGAGGGAGACCCAGTACTTC. Protein product: CAWSGGQGRETQYF.

V usage is TRBV11-3 and J usage is TRBJ1-4, with D possibly being TRBD1 (5 bases). CDR3 length: 15 residues. Germline V CDR1 and CDR2: SGHNT, YENEEA. V gave up 3 bases and J gave up 8 bases, with 16 bases separating them. CDR3 in amino acids: CASSLGSQGREKLFF. Written as DNA, the CDR3 is TGTGCCAGCAGCTTGGGTAGCCAGGGTCGCGAAAAACTGTTTTTT.

By its share, this clone is medium-sized. The V and J genes are TRBV27 and TRBJ2-3; D gene unclear. This CDR3 has 16 amino acids. Per the germline V gene, CDR1 is MNHEY and CDR2 is SMNVEV (reference sequence). V dropped 5 bases and J dropped 0 bases, with 15 bases sitting between them. The CDR3 sequence: CASSPARRGSTDTQYF. In DNA, the CDR3 is TGTGCCAGCAGTCCTGCCAGGCGTGGGAGCACAGATACGCAGTATTTT.

This clone has only a few counts. This chain connects TRBV6-8 to TRBJ2-7; possibly TRBD1 for D (6 bases). Trimming shortened V by 5 bases and J by 4 bases, and 24 bases separated the two germline ends. This CDR3 region has 17 residues. CDR1 and CDR2 (germline): MNHGY, SAAAGT. The CDR3 protein is CASSDSGRGPWGYEQYF. The CDR3 DNA is TGTGCCAGCAGTGACAGCGGCAGGGGACCATGGGGGTACGAGCAGTACTTC.

V gene TRBV19 combines with J gene TRBJ1-1, with D tentatively TRBD1 (6 bases). V lost 7 bases, J lost 0 bases, and 24 bases lay in between. Germline CDR1 is LNHDA and CDR2 is SQIVND (reference sequence). The CDR3 spans 18 residues. This CDR3 is CASTPSWGGRSMNTEAFF. DNA of the CDR3: TGTGCCAGTACCCCATCCTGGGGGGGGCGGAGTATGAACACTGAAGCTTTCTTT.

The gene calls are TRBV28 and TRBJ2-7; D not certain. CDR1 is MDHEN and CDR2 is SYDVKM in the germline V gene. The CDR3 runs 16 residues. The V and J ends lost 5 bases and 0 bases respectively, with 17 bases between them. CDR3 in DNA: TGTGCCAGCAGTAGCCTCACGTGGGCCTCCTCCTACGAGCAGTACTTC. Translating it yields CASSSLTWASSYEQYF. Supplemented by reference TRBV28 and TRBJ2-7, the full variable domain reads DVKVTQSSRYLVKRTGEKVFLECVQDMDHENMFWYRQDPGLGLRLIYFSYDVKMKEKGDIPEGYSVSREKKERFSLILESASTNQTSMYLCASSSLTWASSYEQYFGPGTRLTVT.

The chain employs TRBV11-3 and TRBJ2-2; TRBD1 aligns across 8 bases. Losses at the gene ends were 5 bases for V and 4 bases for J; bases not matched to a gene: 6. The CDR3 covers 15 residues. Germline lookup yields CDR1 SGHNT and CDR2 YENEEA. CDR3 nucleotide sequence: TGTGCCAGCAGCCCGACAGGGGCGGGCACCGGGGAGCTGTTTTTT. Protein: CASSPTGAGTGELFF.

This clone was counted between two and nine times. The chain uses TRBV5-1 and TRBJ1-1; no clear D. CDR3 length: 14 residues. Germline V gene lookup returns CDR1 SGHRS and CDR2 YFSETQ. V shed 0 bases and J shed 0 bases, with 6 bases lying between them. DNA of the CDR3: TGCGCCAGCAGCTTGGACGGAATGAACACTGAAGCTTTCTTT. Amino acid sequence: CASSLDGMNTEAFF.

This clone was seen a few times. The gene calls are TRBV6-8 and TRBJ2-1, with D possibly being TRBD2 (5 bases). There are 17 residues in the CDR3. Germline V gene data show CDR1 as MNHGY and CDR2 as SAAAGT. V was trimmed by 4 bases and J by 0 bases, leaving 16 bases between them. The CDR3 spells CASSLLGSASSYNEQFF. DNA for the CDR3: TGTGCCAGCAGTTTATTGGGTAGCGCGAGCTCCTACAATGAGCAGTTCTTC.

Here the CDR3 DNA reads TGTGCCAGCTCACCACCCCGAGACAGGGCCGGCAGTGGCTACACCTTC. This gives the protein CASSPPRDRAGSGYTF. The rearrangement joins TRBV18 to TRBJ1-2; 7 positions agree with TRBD1. V trimming: 0 bases; J trimming: 7 bases; junction bases outside the gene matches: 11. The germline CDR1 and CDR2 sequences are KGHSH and LQKENI. The CDR3 has 16 residues.

This clone has just a few counts. V usage is TRBV11-3 and J usage is TRBJ2-7, with 9 bases lining up with TRBD1. The germline CDR1 and CDR2 sequences are SGHNT and YENEEA. Losses at the gene ends were 5 bases for V and 1 base for J; bases not matched to a gene: 9. This CDR3 is 16 amino acids long. DNA for the CDR3: TGTGCCAGCAGCCAGACAGGGGGGGGGCAGTCCTACGAGCAGTACTTC. This translates into CASSQTGGGQSYEQYF.

This clone was seen only a few times. The CDR3, as DNA: TGTGCCAGCAGCAAAGGGACTAGCGGAACCCAAGAGACCCAGTACTTC. Protein: CASSKGTSGTQETQYF. The chain uses TRBV11-3 and TRBJ2-5, with 11 bases fitting TRBD2. The CDR3 totals 16 residues. With 5 bases clipped from V and 1 base from J, the junction kept 6 bases outside the gene matches. Germline assignment: CDR1 SGHNT and CDR2 YENEEA.